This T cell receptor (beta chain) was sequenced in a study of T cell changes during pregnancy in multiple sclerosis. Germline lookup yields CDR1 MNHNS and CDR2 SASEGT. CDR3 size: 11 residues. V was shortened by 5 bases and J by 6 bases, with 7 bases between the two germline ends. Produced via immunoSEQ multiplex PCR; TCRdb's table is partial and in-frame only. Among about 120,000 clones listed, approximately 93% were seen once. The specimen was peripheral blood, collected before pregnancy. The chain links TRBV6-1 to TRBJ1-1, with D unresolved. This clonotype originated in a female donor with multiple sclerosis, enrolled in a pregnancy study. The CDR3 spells CASSYGSEAFF. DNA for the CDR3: TGTGCCAGCAGTTACGGGTCTGAAGCTTTCTTT.